A single sample is the source of the 21 T cell receptor beta chains below, sequenced in a study of blood T cell repertoires in COVID-19. The data were produced by immunoSEQ multiplex PCR, yet TCRdb's version contains in-frame clones alone and is incomplete. Seen here are more than 300,000 clones, about 85% observed once, and the top ten hold 4.5% to 7%. Sample: PBMCs or T cells enriched from blood (not recorded which). These receptors all come from a woman younger than 45 who had recovered from COVID-19.

The chain is built from TRBV3-1 (or the pseudogene TRBV3-2) and TRBJ1-4, with 10 bases that match TRBD1. Unmatched junction bases numbered 3, after V lost 3 bases and J lost 5 bases. This CDR3 is 15 amino acids long. Germline-derived CDR1 and CDR2 are LGHDT and YNNKEL (reference sequence). The CDR3 spells CASSQPGQGNEKLFF. CDR3 DNA sequence: TGTGCCAGCAGCCAGCCGGGACAGGGGAATGAAAAACTGTTTTTT.

The gene calls are TRBV30 and TRBJ1-1; possibly TRBD1 for D (5 bases). The length of the CDR3 is 10 residues. Trimming took 4 bases from V and 7 from J, leaving 7 bases between them. The germline V gene has CDR1 GTSNPN and CDR2 SVGIG (reference sequence). CDR3 region: CAWIQGEAFF. The DNA for the CDR3 is TGTGCCTGGATTCAGGGTGAAGCTTTCTTT.

The chain recombines TRBV19 with TRBJ1-5, with D possibly matching TRBD1 (5 bases). Trimming removed 5 bases from V and 0 bases from J, with 11 bases in between. CDR3 size: 15 residues. Germline CDR1 and CDR2: LNHDA and SQIVND (reference sequence). This CDR3 reads CASSHPRDSNQPQHF. The CDR3 region has the DNA TGTGCCAGTAGTCACCCCAGGGATAGCAATCAGCCCCAGCATTTT. Full variable domain (outside the CDR3, taken from reference TRBV19 and TRBJ1-5): DGGITQSPKYLFRKEGQNVTLSCEQNLNHDAMYWYRQDPGQGLRLIYYSQIVNDFQKGDIAEGYSVSREKKESFPLTVTSAQKNPTAFYLCASSHPRDSNQPQHFGDGTRLSIL.

This clone was recorded once. This rearrangement joins TRBV3-1 (or the pseudogene TRBV3-2) to TRBJ2-7, with D tentatively TRBD2 (6 bases). From germline, CDR1 is LGHDT and CDR2 YNNKEL (reference sequence). CDR3 length equals 16 residues. V was clipped by 3 bases and J by 3 bases, with 18 bases between them. CDR3 amino acids: CASSQGAGTGDYEQYF. The CDR3 DNA follows: TGTGCCAGCAGCCAGGGTGCCGGGACGGGGGACTACGAGCAGTACTTC.

This chain links TRBV29-1 with TRBJ2-7, with D perhaps TRBD2 (6 bases). The CDR3 is made up of 12 amino acids. Per germline, CDR1 SQVTM and CDR2 ANQGSEA. V dropped 5 bases and J dropped 6 bases, with 14 bases sitting between them. Here the CDR3 DNA reads TGCAGCGTTTGGGGGGAATCAGCCGAGCAGTACTTC. It codes for CSVWGESAEQYF.

In the case of this clone: Other nucleotide sequences in the sample specify the same CDR3. The chain employs TRBV30 and TRBJ2-7; TRBD1 is a possible D gene (6 bases). The germline V and J ends were trimmed by 0 bases and 4 bases, with 7 bases remaining between them. The length of the CDR3 is 12 residues. CDR1 GTSNPN and CDR2 SVGIG come from the germline V gene (reference sequence). CDR3 sequence: CAWSVRGYEQYF. Written as DNA, the CDR3 is TGTGCCTGGAGTGTAAGGGGGTACGAGCAGTACTTC.

CDR3: CASKPGGQGALSYGYTF. CDR3 DNA sequence: TGTGCCAGTAAACCTGGGGGACAGGGGGCTCTATCCTATGGCTACACCTTC. The V and J genes are TRBV19 and TRBJ1-2; 12 bases agree with TRBD1. The CDR3 sequence is 17 residues long. With V trimmed by 7 bases and J by 4 bases, 13 bases remained unmatched. Germline-derived CDR1 and CDR2 are LNHDA and SQIVND (reference sequence). The entire variable domain, with the rest obtained from reference TRBV19 and TRBJ1-2, is as follows: DGGITQSPKYLFRKEGQNVTLSCEQNLNHDAMYWYRQDPGQGLRLIYYSQIVNDFQKGDIAEGYSVSREKKESFPLTVTSAQKNPTAFYLCASKPGGQGALSYGYTFGSGTRLTVV.

V gene TRBV5-1 combines with J gene TRBJ2-5; possible D gene TRBD2, 7 bases. The V gene lost 7 bases and the J gene lost 5 bases, with 21 bases spanning the gap. Germline V gene lookup returns CDR1 SGHRS and CDR2 YFSETQ. The length of the CDR3 is 15 residues. CDR3 nucleotide sequence: TGCGCCAGCGGAGAGGCGGGGGCGAGGGGGGAGACCCAGTACTTC. This encodes CASGEAGARGETQYF.

This chain's CDR3 is CASSIDLPSGGVYEQYF. The CDR3 DNA follows: TGTGCCAGTAGTATAGATCTCCCTAGCGGGGGTGTCTACGAGCAGTACTTC. The V and J genes are TRBV19 and TRBJ2-7; 10 bases line up with TRBD2. J gave up 3 bases and V 0 bases, and 8 bases lay outside the gene matches. From germline, CDR1 is LNHDA and CDR2 SQIVND (reference sequence). CDR3 length: 17 residues.

The genes are TRBV7-9 and TRBJ1-2, with D perhaps matching TRBD1 (6 bases). The CDR3 loop spans 13 amino acids. V lost 4 bases, J lost 7 bases, and 13 bases lay in between. Germline V gives CDR1 SEHNR, CDR2 FQNEAQ (reference sequence). In DNA form, the CDR3 reads TGTGCCAGCAGCTCCGGGACATGGAGTGGCTACACCTTC. Translating it yields CASSSGTWSGYTF.

The chain combines TRBV7-3 with TRBJ1-1; D is perhaps TRBD1 (5 bases). Germline V CDR1 and CDR2: SGHTA, FQGTGA. The CDR3 runs to 13 residues. V was pared by 5 bases and J by 11 bases, with 18 bases between. CDR3 region: CASSEVGAQLAFF. In DNA, the CDR3 is TGTGCCAGCAGCGAAGTAGGGGCTCAGCTCGCTTTCTTT.

This chain joins TRBV13 and TRBJ1-3; 10 positions match TRBD1. Germline-derived CDR1 and CDR2 are PRHDT and FYEKMQ (reference sequence). The CDR3 totals 17 residues. V shed 5 bases, J shed 0 bases, and the junction held 7 bases outside the gene matches. As DNA, the CDR3 is TGTGCCAGCAGCGAGGGACAGGGGACTTTCTCTGGAAACACCATATATTTT. Protein sequence: CASSEGQGTFSGNTIYF.

V usage is TRBV10-3 and J usage is TRBJ2-2, with a weak D call TRBD1 (6 bases). CDR1 and CDR2 (germline): ENHRY, SYGVKD. Trimming left V 7 bases short and J 6 bases short, with 18 bases between. This CDR3 region has 15 residues. The CDR3 loop is CAITTQGGSSGELFF. The CDR3 DNA is TGTGCCATCACTACGCAAGGGGGTAGTTCCGGGGAGCTGTTTTTT.

This chain joins TRBV18 and TRBJ1-1; D may be TRBD1 (6 bases). The V end lost 1 base, the J end lost 1 base, and 10 bases lay between the germline ends. Germline values: CDR1 KGHSH, CDR2 LQKENI. The CDR3 is made up of 15 amino acids. The CDR3 loop reads CASSPLRDTNTEAFF. The CDR3 region has the DNA TGTGCCAGCTCACCACTCCGGGACACGAACACTGAAGCTTTCTTT.

The table lists this clone with a count of one. This chain joins TRBV29-1 and TRBJ2-1; perhaps TRBD2 as D (5 bases). The CDR3 is 14 residues long. Germline V gene lookup returns CDR1 SQVTM and CDR2 ANQGSEA. V was clipped by 3 bases and J by 0 bases, with 9 bases between them. The CDR3 loop is CSVDGGLSYNEQFF. The CDR3 DNA reads TGCAGCGTTGATGGCGGGCTCTCCTACAATGAGCAGTTCTTC.

The chain links TRBV19 to TRBJ2-1; TRBD2 matches at 14 bases. The CDR3 covers 16 residues. Losses at the gene ends were 5 bases for V and 4 bases for J; bases not matched to a gene: 4. Germline V gives CDR1 LNHDA, CDR2 SQIVND (reference sequence). Written as DNA, the CDR3 is TGTGCCAGTAGTCCGGGACTAGCGGGGGATTACAATGAGCAGTTCTTC. Amino acids: CASSPGLAGDYNEQFF.

This clone was observed a few times. The chain has TRBV7-9 and TRBJ1-1, with D hard to call. The germline V gene encodes CDR1 SEHNR and CDR2 FQNEAQ (reference sequence). The CDR3 consists of 17 residues. V dropped 3 bases and J dropped 4 bases, with 21 bases sitting between them. The CDR3 sequence is CASSFLSRSRPTTEAFF. The CDR3 DNA sequence: TGTGCCAGCAGCTTTTTATCCCGGAGCAGACCCACCACTGAAGCTTTCTTT. The full variable domain, in which reference TRBV7-9 and TRBJ1-1 provide the parts outside the CDR3, is DTGVSQNPRHKITKRGQNVTFRCDPISEHNRLYWYRQTLGQGPEFLTYFQNEAQLEKSRLLSDRFSAERPKGSFSTLEIQRTEQGDSAMYLCASSFLSRSRPTTEAFFGQGTRLTVV.

The rearrangement links TRBV19 to TRBJ2-1; tentative D call: TRBD2 (7 bases). Trimming pared 7 bases from V and 1 base from J, leaving 14 bases between. This CDR3 has 15 residues. Germline values: CDR1 LNHDA, CDR2 SQIVND (reference sequence). Here the CDR3 reads CASTFGGASYNEQFF. In DNA, the CDR3 is TGTGCCAGTACCTTTGGGGGGGCTTCCTACAATGAGCAGTTCTTC.

There are a few counts of this clone. This chain connects TRBV6-5 to TRBJ2-1; 9 bases agree with TRBD2. The V gene's germline CDR1 is MNHEY and CDR2 SVGAGI. The CDR3 extends over 14 amino acids. Trimming took 6 bases from V and 7 from J; bases not matched to a gene: 7. CDR3 DNA: TGTGCCAGCAGCCCCCGGAGCGGGGGGAATGAGCAGTTCTTC. Amino acids: CASSPRSGGNEQFF.

The rearrangement uses TRBV7-9 and TRBJ2-7, with D possibly being TRBD2 (6 bases). From germline, CDR1 is SEHNR and CDR2 FQNEAQ (reference sequence). The CDR3 has 13 residues. V lost 5 bases to trimming and J lost 3 bases, with 11 bases between them. The CDR3 DNA is TGTGCCAGCAGCCGGGACTTAAACTACGAGCAGTACTTC. It encodes CASSRDLNYEQYF.

The CDR3 here is CASSLAQGSEQYF. The CDR3 DNA sequence: TGTGCCAGCAGCTTAGCACAGGGATCCGAGCAGTACTTC. The chain uses TRBV7-9 and TRBJ2-7; a possible D gene is TRBD1 (6 bases). Germline assignment: CDR1 SEHNR and CDR2 FQNEAQ (reference sequence). CDR3 length: 13 amino acids. The V gene lost 0 bases and the J gene lost 6 bases, with 9 bases spanning the gap.